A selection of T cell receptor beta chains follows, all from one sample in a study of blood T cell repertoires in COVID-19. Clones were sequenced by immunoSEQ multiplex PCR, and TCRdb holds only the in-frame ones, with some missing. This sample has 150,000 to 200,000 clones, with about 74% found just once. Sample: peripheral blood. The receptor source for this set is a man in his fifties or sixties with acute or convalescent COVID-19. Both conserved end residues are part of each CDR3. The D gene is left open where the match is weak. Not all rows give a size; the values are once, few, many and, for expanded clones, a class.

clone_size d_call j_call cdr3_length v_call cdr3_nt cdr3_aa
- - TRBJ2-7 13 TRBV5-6 TGTGCCAGCAGCTTGGCAGGGTTCAACGAGCAGTACTTC CASSLAGFNEQYF
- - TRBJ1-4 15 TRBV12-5 TGTGCTAGTGGTTTAAATTCCAGCCCGAGGGAAAAACTGTTTTTT CASGLNSSPREKLFF
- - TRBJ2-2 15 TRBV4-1 TGCGCCAGCAGCCAATCCGCAGGGGACACCGGGGAGCTGTTTTTT CASSQSAGDTGELFF
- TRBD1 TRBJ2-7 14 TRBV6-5 TGTGCCAGCACCGGAGGGACAGGCTCCTACGAGCAGTACTTC CASTGGTGSYEQYF
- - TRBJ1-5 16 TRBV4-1 TGCGCCAGCAGCCAAGGAGCTACCGTGGGCAATCAGCCCCAGCATTTT CASSQGATVGNQPQHF
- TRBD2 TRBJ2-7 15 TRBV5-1 TGCGCCAGCAGCAGCGTAGCGGGGGTGAGATACGAGCAGTACTTC CASSSVAGVRYEQYF
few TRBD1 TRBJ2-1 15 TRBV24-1 TGTGCCACCAGTGACTCAAGACAGGGGGTCGATGAGCAGTTCTTC CATSDSRQGVDEQFF
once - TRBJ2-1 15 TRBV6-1 TGTGCCAGCAGTGAGGGGACACCTAGATACAATGAGCAGTTCTTC CASSEGTPRYNEQFF
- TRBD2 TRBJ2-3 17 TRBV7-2 TGTGCCAGCAGCTTAGGAGCGGGGGGGCCGTTAACAGATACGCAGTATTTT CASSLGAGGPLTDTQYF
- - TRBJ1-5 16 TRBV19 TGTGCCAGCAACTCGGGGACATACCTTAGCAATCAGCCCCAGCATTTT CASNSGTYLSNQPQHF
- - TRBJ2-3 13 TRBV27 TGTGCCAGCAGTTTGGCGGATGGTATGGCGCAGTATTTT CASSLADGMAQYF
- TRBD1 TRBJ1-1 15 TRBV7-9 TGTGCCAGCAGCCCACGACAGGGGATGAACACTGAAGCTTTCTTT CASSPRQGMNTEAFF
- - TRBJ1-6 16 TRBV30 TGTGCCTGGAGTGGGGCGGGGGGGACACGTAATTCACCCCTCCACTTT CAWSGAGGTRNSPLHF
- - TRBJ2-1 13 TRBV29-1 TGCAGCGTTCCCCAGGGGGGAATCAATGAGCAGTTCTTC CSVPQGGINEQFF